This TCR beta chain originates from a study of T cell repertoires in cytomegalovirus infection. On the study more broadly: A matching HLA type, together with CMV infection, was signaled by public TCR beta signatures. Overall study results and limits: HLA-C-restricted CMV clonotypes gave the most frequent clonotype in two of eight donors. Frequencies of public TCR beta families were cumulated, and this identified carriers of CMV plus the relevant HLA.

In the case of this clonotype: What it recognizes is unknown.

A single record per CDR3 protein comes from TCRdb applying MiXCR to the reads. The sample gives over 250,000 distinct CDR3 sequences, about a quarter of which show up once; approximately 15% is in the top ten. The CDR3 has 14 amino acids. Deletions cut 2 bases from V and 5 bases from J, with 15 bases between. Looked up from germline, CDR1 is DFQATT and CDR2 is SNEGSKA (reference sequence). The TCR originated in a human donor in good health (CMV status not recorded). Some clones in this sample may be carry-over from other donors' samples. Material: PBMCs. This chain links TRBV20-1 with TRBJ1-2, with D possibly matching TRBD1 (6 bases). The CDR3 loop is CSARHRATTYGYTF. The CDR3 DNA is TGCAGTGCTAGACACAGGGCCACAACTTATGGCTACACCTTC.